Reported below is one T cell receptor (beta chain). Its antigen remains unidentified. Per the germline V gene, CDR1 is LGHNA and CDR2 is YSLEER. The CDR3 is made up of 17 amino acids. V dropped 1 base and J dropped 2 bases, with 16 bases sitting between them. The protocol was immunoSEQ multiplex PCR, while the TCRdb copy is restricted to in-frame clones and leaves out a portion. The data contain 90,000 to 120,000 clones, about 93% of them singletons. The entry originates in a study of T cell responses to AZD1222 COVID-19 vaccine. Study-wide background: Second-dose timings of about 4 or about 12 weeks were pooled. General study findings and limits: Regions 160-218 and 743-854 dominated among vaccine-associated CD4 TCRs spanning spike.

The TCR sequence derives from an adult in good health. The sequencing here drew on peripheral blood, taken on day 0 of AZD1222 vaccination. The chain recombines TRBV4-3 with TRBJ2-3; TRBD2 might be the D (6 bases). The CDR3 region is CASSQGSGRGTTDTQYF. The CDR3 DNA follows: TGCGCCAGCAGCCAAGGTAGCGGAAGAGGGACCACAGATACGCAGTATTTT.